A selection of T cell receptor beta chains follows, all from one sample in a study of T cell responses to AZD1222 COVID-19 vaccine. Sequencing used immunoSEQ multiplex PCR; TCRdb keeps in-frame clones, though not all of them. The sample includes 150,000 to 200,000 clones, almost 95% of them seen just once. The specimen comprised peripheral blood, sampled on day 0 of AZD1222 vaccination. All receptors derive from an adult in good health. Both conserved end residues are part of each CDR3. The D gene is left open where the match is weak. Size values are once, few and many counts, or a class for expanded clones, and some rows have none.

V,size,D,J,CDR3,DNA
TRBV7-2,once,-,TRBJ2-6,CASSFSGGANVLTF,TGTGCCAGCAGCTTTTCCGGCGGGGCCAACGTCCTGACTTTC
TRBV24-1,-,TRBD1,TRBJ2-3,CATSEWTGGTSDTQYF,TGTGCCACCAGTGAATGGACAGGGGGAACCTCGGATACGCAGTATTTT
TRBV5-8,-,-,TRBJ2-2,CASSSVGPPTGELFF,TGTGCCAGCAGCTCAGTAGGGCCTCCTACCGGGGAGCTGTTTTTT
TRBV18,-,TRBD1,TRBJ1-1,CASSLDRQNTEAFF,TGTGCCAGCTCACTGGACAGGCAGAACACTGAAGCTTTCTTT
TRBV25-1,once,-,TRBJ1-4,CASSVTGLSEKLFF,TGTGCCAGCAGTGTAACAGGGTTAAGTGAAAAACTGTTTTTT
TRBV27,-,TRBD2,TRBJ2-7,CASSLSTSGSSYEQYF,TGTGCCAGCAGTTTATCAACTAGCGGGAGCTCCTACGAGCAGTACTTC
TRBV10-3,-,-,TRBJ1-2,CAISDGQGGGYTF,TGTGCCATCAGTGACGGCCAGGGCGGGGGCTACACCTTC
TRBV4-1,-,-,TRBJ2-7,CASSQAAESGSYEQYF,TGCGCCAGCAGCCAAGCGGCTGAAAGCGGGTCGTACGAGCAGTACTTC
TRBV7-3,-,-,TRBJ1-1,CASSLTQGTEAFF,TGTGCCAGCAGCTTAACACAGGGTACTGAAGCTTTCTTT
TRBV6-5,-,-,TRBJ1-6,CASSLRTPPDSPLHF,TGTGCCAGCAGCTTGCGGACTCCGCCGGATTCACCCCTCCACTTT
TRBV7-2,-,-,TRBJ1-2,CASSLVGGDYGYTF,TGTGCCAGCAGCTTAGTGGGAGGGGACTATGGCTACACCTTC
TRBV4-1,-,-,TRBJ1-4,CASSLITGTTNEKLFF,TGCGCCAGCAGCCTAATAACAGGGACAACTAATGAAAAACTGTTTTTT
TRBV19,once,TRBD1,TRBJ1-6,CASSPIQGGPNSPLHF,TGTGCCAGTAGTCCCATACAGGGGGGGCCGAATTCACCCCTCCACTTT
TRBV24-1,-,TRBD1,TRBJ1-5,CATSGDRGPPSQPQHF,TGTGCCACCAGTGGGGACAGGGGGCCGCCATCGCAGCCCCAGCATTTT
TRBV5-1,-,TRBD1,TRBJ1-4,CASSFDRANEKLFF,TGCGCCAGCAGCTTCGACAGGGCAAATGAAAAACTGTTTTTT
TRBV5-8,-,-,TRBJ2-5,CASSPKETQYF,TGTGCCAGCAGCCCTAAGGAGACCCAGTACTTC
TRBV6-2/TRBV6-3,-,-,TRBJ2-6,CASSRQVSGANVLTF,TGTGCCAGCAGTCGACAGGTCTCTGGGGCCAACGTCCTGACTTTC
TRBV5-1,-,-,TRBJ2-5,CASSLGPTSVKETQYF,TGCGCCAGCAGCTTGGGGCCGACTTCTGTCAAAGAGACCCAGTACTTC
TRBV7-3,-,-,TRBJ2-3,CASSPADYSDTQYF,TGTGCCAGCAGCCCGGCGGATTATTCAGATACGCAGTATTTT
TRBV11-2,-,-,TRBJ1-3,CASSPGVNTIYF,TGTGCCAGCAGCCCCGGGGTTAACACCATATATTTT
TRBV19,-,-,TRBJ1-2,CASSIDLNRVDGYTF,TGTGCCAGTAGTATAGATCTCAACAGGGTTGATGGCTACACCTTC
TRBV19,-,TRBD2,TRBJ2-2,CASIGTSGMNTGELFF,TGTGCCAGTATCGGGACTAGCGGGATGAACACCGGGGAGCTGTTTTTT
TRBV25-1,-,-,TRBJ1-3,CASSQSSGNTIYF,TGTGCCAGCAGCCAATCCTCTGGAAACACCATATATTTT
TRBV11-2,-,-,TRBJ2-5,CASSHYTGWETQYF,TGTGCCAGCAGCCACTACACAGGGTGGGAGACCCAGTACTTC
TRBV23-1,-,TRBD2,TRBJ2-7,CASSQGTSGIPYEQYF,TGCGCCAGCAGTCAAGGGACTAGCGGGATCCCCTACGAGCAGTACTTC
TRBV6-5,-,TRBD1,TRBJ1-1,CASRLADRDTEAFF,TGTGCCAGCAGACTAGCCGACAGGGACACTGAAGCTTTCTTT
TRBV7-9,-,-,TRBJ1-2,CASSDPGQSNYGYTF,TGTGCCAGCAGCGACCCCGGACAGAGTAACTATGGCTACACCTTC
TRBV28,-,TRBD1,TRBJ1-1,CASSLGQGEAFF,TGTGCCAGCAGTTTGGGACAGGGCGAAGCTTTCTTT
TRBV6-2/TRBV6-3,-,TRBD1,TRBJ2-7,CASSHLRATGPSYEQYF,TGTGCCAGCAGTCATCTTCGTGCGACAGGGCCCTCCTACGAGCAGTACTTC
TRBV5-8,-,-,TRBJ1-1,CASSFGLNTEAFF,TGTGCCAGCAGCTTTGGTCTTAACACTGAAGCTTTCTTT
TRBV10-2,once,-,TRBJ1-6,CATVNQVLSSPLHF,TGCGCCACCGTGAACCAGGTTCTCAGTTCACCCCTCCACTTT
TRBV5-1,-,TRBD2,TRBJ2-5,CASSLAGGQETQYF,TGCGCCAGCAGCTTAGCGGGGGGGCAAGAGACCCAGTACTTC
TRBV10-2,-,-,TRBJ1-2,CASSEHRFYGYTF,TGCGCCAGCAGTGAGCACAGATTCTATGGCTACACCTTC
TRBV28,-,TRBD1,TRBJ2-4,CASSLPAGQGSSKNIQYF,TGTGCCAGCAGTTTACCTGCGGGACAGGGCTCATCCAAAAACATTCAGTACTTC
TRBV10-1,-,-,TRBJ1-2,CASSEANYGYTF,TGCGCCAGCAGTGAAGCTAACTATGGCTACACCTTC